Below are 10 T cell receptor beta chains sequenced from a single sample in a study of blood T cell repertoires in COVID-19 (dated by TCRdb to about 2020). Library prep was done by the immunoSEQ multiplex PCR assay. This is the immuneACCESS table as TCRdb keeps it, with only in-frame sequences that have V and J called. A part of the clones is gone; compared with another copy, unresolved V genes explain less than half, and the rest is unexplained. The sample has about 190,000 clones on record, about 88% of them singletons. The ten largest clones capture around 6.6% of the sample. Specimen: peripheral blood. Receptors were obtained from a woman in her 40s who had recovered from COVID-19.

The chain carries TRBV4-2 and TRBJ2-3, with 15 bases lining up with TRBD2. The CDR3 spans 20 residues. Germline V gene data show CDR1 as LGHNA and CDR2 as YNFKEQ. Trimming took 4 bases from V and 2 from J; bases not matched to a gene: 13. CDR3 loop: CASSLKRMGLAGGNTDTQYF. The CDR3 region has the DNA TGTGCCAGCAGCCTAAAGAGAATGGGACTAGCGGGAGGAAACACAGATACGCAGTATTTT.

Concerning this clone: The same CDR3 can be traced to other DNA sequences in this sample. This chain connects TRBV9 to TRBJ2-2; weak D call: TRBD1 (6 bases). Germline V lookup: CDR1 SGDLS, CDR2 YYNGEE. This CDR3 is built from 15 residues. V was clipped by 0 bases and J by 2 bases, with 8 bases between them. The chain's CDR3 is CASSVGTVNTGELFF. The CDR3 region has the DNA TGTGCCAGCAGCGTAGGGACAGTTAACACCGGGGAGCTGTTTTTT.

In this sample, this clone turned up once. The genes are TRBV19 and TRBJ2-7, with 9 bases that match TRBD1. CDR3 length equals 18 residues. V trimming: 5 bases; J trimming: 5 bases; junction bases outside the gene matches: 19. Per the germline V gene, CDR1 is LNHDA and CDR2 is SQIVND (reference sequence). CDR3 sequence reads: CASSHEFPSRDRVNEQYF. The CDR3 DNA sequence: TGTGCCAGTAGTCACGAATTCCCATCCCGGGACAGGGTGAACGAGCAGTACTTC.

The rearrangement links TRBV24-1 to TRBJ2-5; TRBD1 matches 9 bases. V gave up 9 bases and J gave up 1 base; unmatched junction bases: 8. The CDR3 extends over 15 amino acids. CDR1 KGHDR and CDR2 SFDVKD come from the germline V gene. CDR3 sequence: CATPGTGLFQETQYF. In nucleotides, the CDR3 is TGTGCCACCCCCGGGACAGGGTTATTCCAAGAGACCCAGTACTTC.

In this sample, this clone turned up once. This rearrangement joins TRBV5-1 to TRBJ1-4, with D unclear. Trimming removed 0 bases at V and 8 bases at J, with 11 bases between. The CDR3 consists of 14 residues. The V gene's germline CDR1 is SGHRS and CDR2 YFSETQ. The CDR3 spells CASSLVGDGEKLFF. The CDR3 nucleotides are TGCGCCAGCAGCTTGGTCGGGGATGGGGAAAAACTGTTTTTT.

This chain uses TRBV6-1 with TRBJ2-1; TRBD2 aligns across 12 bases. This CDR3 is 20 amino acids long. V was clipped by 4 bases and J by 0 bases; unmatched bases: 13. Germline V gene lookup returns CDR1 MNHNS and CDR2 SASEGT. This CDR3 is CASSVLLAGGPQSSYNEQFF. As DNA, the CDR3 is TGTGCCAGCAGTGTCCTTCTAGCGGGAGGGCCTCAGAGCTCCTACAATGAGCAGTTCTTC.

This clone showed up just once. The chain uses TRBV19 and TRBJ1-5; 8 bases are shared with TRBD1. The V segment lost 8 bases and the J segment 2 bases; nucleotides outside the gene matches: 2. The CDR3 runs 13 residues. CDR1 and CDR2 from the germline V gene are LNHDA and SQIVND (reference sequence). This CDR3 reads CASAGGGNQPQHF. In nucleotides, the CDR3 is TGTGCCAGTGCAGGGGGCGGCAATCAGCCCCAGCATTTT.

On this clone itself: Other DNA sequences in this specimen translate into the identical CDR3. The chain joins TRBV27 to TRBJ1-2; D possibly corresponds to TRBD1 (6 bases). V lost 2 bases and J 6 bases, leaving 10 bases between the germline ends. The CDR3 is made up of 13 amino acids. CDR1 and CDR2 from the germline V gene are MNHEY and SMNVEV (reference sequence). As DNA, the CDR3 is TGTGCCAGCAGTTTAGGGGGGGCGCATGGCTACACCTTC. This sequence encodes CASSLGGAHGYTF.

The rearrangement joins TRBV18 to TRBJ1-1, with 7 bases aligning to TRBD1. Germline V CDR1 and CDR2: KGHSH, LQKENI. V was clipped by 3 bases and J by 6 bases; unmatched bases: 7. There are 14 residues in the CDR3. The CDR3 DNA is TGTGCCAGCTCACCCTCGGCTGGGACAGCTGAAGCTTTCTTT. It codes for CASSPSAGTAEAFF.

This clone was detected once. The chain combines TRBV18 with TRBJ1-2; tentative D call: TRBD1 (5 bases). Germline assignment: CDR1 KGHSH and CDR2 LQKENI. The V end was cut by 6 bases, the J end by 2 bases, with 13 bases between. The CDR3 sequence is 14 residues long. The chain's CDR3 is CASSNQEGNYGYTF. CDR3 in DNA: TGTGCCAGCTCCAACCAGGAGGGGAACTATGGCTACACCTTC.